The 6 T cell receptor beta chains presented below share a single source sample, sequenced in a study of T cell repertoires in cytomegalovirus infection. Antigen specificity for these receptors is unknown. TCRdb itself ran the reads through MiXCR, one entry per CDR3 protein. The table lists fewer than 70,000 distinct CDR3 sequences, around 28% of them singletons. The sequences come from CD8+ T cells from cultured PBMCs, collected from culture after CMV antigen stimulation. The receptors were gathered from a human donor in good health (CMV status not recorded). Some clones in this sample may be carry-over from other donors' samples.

The CDR3 bases are TGTGCCATCAGTGAGCGACCGGAGCGGTCAGATACGCAGTATTTT. Protein product: CAISERPERSDTQYF. The J gene is TRBJ2-3, the V gene TRBV10-3; perhaps TRBD2 as D (5 bases). This CDR3 contains 15 residues. V was trimmed by 2 bases and J by 4 bases, leaving 13 bases between them. The V gene's germline CDR1 is ENHRY and CDR2 SYGVKD.

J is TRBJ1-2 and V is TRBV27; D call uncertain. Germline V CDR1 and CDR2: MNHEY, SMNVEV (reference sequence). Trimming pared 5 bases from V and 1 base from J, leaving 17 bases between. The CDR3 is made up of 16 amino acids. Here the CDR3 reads CASSPGQVGNNYGYTF. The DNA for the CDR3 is TGTGCCAGCAGTCCGGGCCAGGTGGGGAATAACTATGGCTACACCTTC.

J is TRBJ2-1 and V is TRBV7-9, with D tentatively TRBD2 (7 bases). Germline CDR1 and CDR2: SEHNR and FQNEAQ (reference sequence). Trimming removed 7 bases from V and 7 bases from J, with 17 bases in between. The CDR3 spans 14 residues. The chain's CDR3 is CASTQGGVANEQFF. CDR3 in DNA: TGTGCCAGCACCCAAGGGGGGGTGGCGAATGAGCAGTTCTTC.

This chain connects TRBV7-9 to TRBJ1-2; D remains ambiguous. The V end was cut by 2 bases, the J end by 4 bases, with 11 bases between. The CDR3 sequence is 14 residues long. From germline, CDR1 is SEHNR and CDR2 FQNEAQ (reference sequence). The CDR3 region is CASSLSDGFYGYTF. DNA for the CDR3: TGTGCCAGCAGCTTATCGGACGGCTTCTATGGCTACACCTTC.

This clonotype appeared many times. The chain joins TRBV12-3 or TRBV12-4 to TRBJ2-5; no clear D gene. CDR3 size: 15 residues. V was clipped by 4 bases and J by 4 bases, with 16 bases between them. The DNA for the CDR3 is TGTGCCAGCAGTTCCGGTCCCTTTCGTGGAGAGACCCAGTACTTC. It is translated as CASSSGPFRGETQYF.

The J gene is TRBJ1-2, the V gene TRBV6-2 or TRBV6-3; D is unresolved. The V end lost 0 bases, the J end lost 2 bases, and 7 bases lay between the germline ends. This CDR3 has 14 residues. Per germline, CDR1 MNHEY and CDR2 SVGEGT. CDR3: CASSYSGENYGYTF. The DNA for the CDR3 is TGTGCCAGCAGTTACTCGGGAGAGAACTATGGCTACACCTTC.